This record covers a single T cell receptor (beta chain). Its antigen target is currently unknown. The record has no base qualities; no much larger clone is one base away. The data were taken from a study of shared clonotypes between healthy human individuals (TCRdb year 2020). In terms of the full investigation: The cohort included a few men and a couple of women between 18 and 49 years of age. For each donor, CD4 naive and CD4 memory were each given three plates, CD8 naive was given two plates, and CD8 memory was given one plate. Blood TCR repertoires of about five healthy adults were deeply sequenced to estimate repertoire size and the extent of clonotype sharing between individuals. To increase sequencing depth and limit assay-specific biases, TCR repertoire library preparation and sequencing were carried out by different laboratories using diverse techniques. Between about 0.8 and 9 billion PBMCs per donor were obtained by leukapheresis.

General study outcomes and caveats: Because the study included only a small number of donors, the genetic and exposure-history diversity represented was limited. Naive subsets generally had larger estimated clonotype richness than memory subsets did. Sampling was restricted to blood, and TCR repertoires in tissues likely differ from the TCR repertoires found in blood. Based on pairwise subsampling, the degree of clonotype sharing among donors was expected to be affected by sequencing depth. When a few donors were compared, the shared fraction of clonotypes was 5% to 6.5% for naive CD4, roughly 3.4% for naive CD8, more than 2% for memory CD4, and roughly 0.4% for memory CD8. Rarefaction of sorted-subset datasets indicated incomplete sequencing despite the large sequencing depth. Clonotypes shared by all four sorted-subset donors showed higher generation probabilities than non-shared clonotypes.

TCR CDR3 regions were amplified from genomic DNA by multiplex PCR using the deep immunoSEQ assay. Extracted genomic DNA from each cell subset was spread evenly across all wells of several immunoSEQ 96-well plates, with each plate serving as a replicate. For sorted subsets, each replicate PCR was loaded with roughly 0.2 ug genomic DNA, equivalent to 30,000 or so T cell genomes. Purified libraries were quantified with a Qubit 3.0 fluorometer, sized on a Bioanalyzer 2100, and re-quantified with the KAPA Library Quantification kit. Every immunoSEQ 96-well plate was sequenced on a separate single-read 150-cycle Illumina NextSeq 550 flow cell. For the original study's pipeline: Because only junctional sequences without quality scores were contained in the immunoSEQ output, filtering matching that applied to full-length reads could not be performed. To assign V/J genes and CDR3, sequences were annotated against IMGT germline references using PyIR, a Python wrapper for IgBLAST v1.9. Reads with weak V/J assignments (E-value above 1e-6), missing CDR3, stop codons, out-of-frame junctions, or ambiguous translated residues were removed. V3J clonotypes were defined as sequences sharing the same inferred V gene, J gene, and CDR3 amino acid sequence. Percentage overlap between repertoires was computed as shared unique clonotypes divided by the size of the smaller repertoire. Three approaches were used to assess repertoire richness: RTK rarefaction, the Chao1 estimator, and Recon v2.1 estimates of unobserved clonotypes. OLGA was used to compute generation probabilities for all TCRbeta clonotypes that the gDNA method yielded from four donors. TCRdb limited this immuneACCESS table to in-frame rearrangements with V and J called. A share of clones is missing; checked studies link under half to unresolved V genes, and the rest is unexplained. V and J calls and clone size follow that table, whereas D and trimming were derived from the DNA. Within this sample are about 340,000 clones, with 73% of them counted one time only. The top ten clonotypes cover under 11% of the sample.

The donors were healthy, HIV-negative adults who had no recently reported acute infections or vaccinations. Every donor was a Caucasian adult living in Nashville, Tennessee, USA. CD4+ T cells were enriched by magnetic negative selection, after which naive cells were positively selected on CD45RA and the negative fraction was taken as the memory subset. Blood was collected by leukapheresis, and PBMCs were isolated by Ficoll-Histopaque density gradient centrifugation and then cryopreserved in liquid nitrogen vapor phase. Analytical flow cytometry was used to check the purity and quantity of each magnetically sorted T cell population. Each sorted fraction had its genomic DNA isolated and then quantified by UV absorbance on a Nanodrop 2000c. There are 15 amino acids in the CDR3, from cysteine to phenylalanine inclusive. The sequence is cut down to CDR3 DNA, 45 bases in frame from base 1. Reading the germline V gene gives CDR1 MGHDK and CDR2 SYGVNS. V is reduced by 6 bases and J by 6 bases, leaving a spacing of 20 bases between them.

This sequence originates from a man in his thirties or forties in good health. This chain is built from TRBV25-1 and TRBJ1-2; no D segment can be confidently identified. Sample: memory CD4+ T cells sorted from blood. The cell subset or site label, as the study defines it: CD45RA-negative fraction. CDR3 loop: CASSAVVNGDDGYTF. The bases are TGTGCCAGCAGCGCAGTAGTGAACGGGGATGATGGCTACACCTTC.